The 24 T cell receptor beta chains listed next were all sequenced from one sample in a study of CD4 T cells in relation to SARS-CoV-2 and coronaviruses. The table came from immunoSEQ multiplex PCR; TCRdb's copy has only in-frame clones and leaves some out. The sample records approximately 50,000 clones, around 92% being singletons. Material: naive CD4+ T cells from PBMCs. Subset denoted: naive CD4+ T cells isolated by negative enrichment. These receptors came from an adult with COVID-19.

The chain recombines TRBV7-8 with TRBJ1-6; 8 bases align to TRBD1. The CDR3 contains 17 residues. V lost 5 bases, J lost 0 bases, and 6 bases stayed unmatched. CDR1 is SGHVS, CDR2 FQNEAQ, per germline. The DNA of the CDR3 is TGTGCCAGCAGCCCTGGCGACAGGGGCTCCTATAATTCACCCCTCCACTTT. It translates to CASSPGDRGSYNSPLHF.

The V and J genes are TRBV14 and TRBJ2-1; perhaps TRBD2 as D (6 bases). The V and J ends lost 4 bases and 7 bases respectively, with 17 bases between them. This CDR3 has 15 residues. Per germline, CDR1 SGHDN and CDR2 FVKESK. CDR3 nucleotide sequence: TGTGCCAGCAGCCCCCATCGTGGGGGGTGGAATGAGCAGTTCTTC. This translates into CASSPHRGGWNEQFF.

The chain carries TRBV7-9 and TRBJ2-7; 9 nucleotides agree with TRBD1. The CDR3 loop spans 16 amino acids. Germline V gene data show CDR1 as SEHNR and CDR2 as FQNEAQ (reference sequence). V lost 5 bases, J lost 2 bases, and 10 bases stayed unmatched. CDR3 in amino acids: CASSPQKGDRAYEQYF. The CDR3 DNA is TGTGCCAGCAGCCCCCAAAAAGGGGACAGGGCCTACGAGCAGTACTTC.

This rearrangement joins TRBV6-6 to TRBJ2-2; possible D gene TRBD2, 5 bases. CDR3 length: 15 amino acids. V lost 4 bases and J lost 4, with 13 bases in between. From germline, CDR1 is MNHNY and CDR2 SVGAGI (reference sequence). The CDR3 here is CASSSFLGSTGELFF. In DNA form, the CDR3 reads TGTGCCAGCAGTTCTTTTCTAGGGAGCACCGGGGAGCTGTTTTTT.

The chain has TRBV3-1 (or the pseudogene TRBV3-2) and TRBJ2-1; D is possibly TRBD2 (6 bases). This CDR3 spans 17 amino acids. V lost 2 bases and J 0 bases, leaving 14 bases between the germline ends. The germline CDR1 and CDR2 sequences are LGHDT and YNNKEL (reference sequence). CDR3 DNA sequence: TGTGCCAGCAGCCAATTTCTTAGCGGAAGCTCCTACAATGAGCAGTTCTTC. Translating it yields CASSQFLSGSSYNEQFF.

The CDR3 sequence: CASSFQGSVYNEQFF. CDR3 coding DNA: TGCGCCAGCAGCTTTCAGGGTTCGGTCTACAATGAGCAGTTCTTC. The V and J genes are TRBV5-1 and TRBJ2-1, with TRBD1 as a possible D gene (5 bases). The CDR3 consists of 15 residues. The germline V gene has CDR1 SGHRS and CDR2 YFSETQ. With 2 bases removed from V and 3 bases from J, the gap between germline ends came to 12 bases.

The chain joins TRBV4-1 to TRBJ2-1; the match to TRBD2 covers 7 bases. Germline V gives CDR1 MGHRA, CDR2 YSYEKL. The CDR3 covers 16 residues. V gave up 0 bases and J gave up 4 bases; unmatched junction bases: 6. The CDR3 region is CASSQDGSGAYNEQFF. The DNA for the CDR3 is TGCGCCAGCAGCCAAGATGGCAGCGGGGCTTACAATGAGCAGTTCTTC.

The chain recombines TRBV28 with TRBJ2-7; 9 bases map to TRBD2. The germline V gene encodes CDR1 MDHEN and CDR2 SYDVKM. The CDR3 has 13 residues. V shed 6 bases and J 5 bases; nucleotides not matched to a gene: 5. DNA for the CDR3: TGTGCCAGCAGACGGACTAGCGAGAACGAGCAGTACTTC. It yields the protein CASRRTSENEQYF.

The chain carries TRBV18 and TRBJ2-1, with TRBD2 matching over 12 bases. Germline assignment: CDR1 KGHSH and CDR2 LQKENI. This CDR3 spans 17 amino acids. J lost 5 bases, V lost 3 bases, and 8 bases had no gene match. This CDR3 reads CASSPDTSGRTHNEQFF. As DNA, the CDR3 is TGTGCCAGCTCACCTGATACTAGCGGGAGGACACACAATGAGCAGTTCTTC.

The V gene is TRBV3-1 (or the pseudogene TRBV3-2), the J gene TRBJ2-5; D possibly corresponds to TRBD1 (6 bases). The CDR3 extends over 16 amino acids. Germline-derived CDR1 and CDR2 are LGHDT and YNNKEL (reference sequence). The V end lost 1 base, the J end lost 4 bases, and 16 bases lay between the germline ends. Here the CDR3 DNA reads TGTGCCAGCAGCCAAGGAGGACAGCCCACTACAGAGACCCAGTACTTC. Encoded protein: CASSQGGQPTTETQYF.

V is TRBV18 and J is TRBJ1-1; D not resolved. The germline V gene has CDR1 KGHSH and CDR2 LQKENI. Trimming removed 10 bases from V and 0 bases from J, with 12 bases in between. This CDR3 spans 13 amino acids. In DNA form, the CDR3 reads TGTGCCACCAGAGGACCGCTGAACACTGAAGCTTTCTTT. Translating it yields CATRGPLNTEAFF.

The chain recombines TRBV5-1 with TRBJ1-1; 8 nucleotides agree with TRBD1. CDR1 and CDR2 from the germline V gene are SGHRS and YFSETQ. Trimming removed 4 bases from V and 10 bases from J; junction bases left unmatched: 18. The CDR3 sequence is 16 residues long. In DNA form, the CDR3 reads TGCGCCAGCAGCATAAATCTTGGCGGACAGGGATCGGGAGCTTTCTTT. Its protein product is CASSINLGGQGSGAFF. Full variable domain (outside the CDR3, taken from reference TRBV5-1 and TRBJ1-1): KAGVTQTPRYLIKTRGQQVTLSCSPISGHRSVSWYQQTPGQGLQFLFEYFSETQRNKGNFPGRFSGRQFSNSRSEMNVSTLELGDSALYLCASSINLGGQGSGAFFGQGTRLTVV.

This clone came up once. The genes are TRBV7-9 and TRBJ2-6; no firm D call. This CDR3 region has 16 residues. Germline loops: CDR1 SEHNR, CDR2 FQNEAQ (reference sequence). The V end lost 2 bases, the J end lost 2 bases, and 10 bases lay between the germline ends. The CDR3 loop reads CASSLSGGPGANVLTF. For the CDR3, the DNA is TGTGCCAGCAGCTTATCCGGCGGACCTGGGGCCAACGTCCTGACTTTC. Looking up the rest from reference TRBV7-9 and TRBJ2-6 gives the full variable domain: DTGVSQNPRHKITKRGQNVTFRCDPISEHNRLYWYRQTLGQGPEFLTYFQNEAQLEKSRLLSDRFSAERPKGSFSTLEIQRTEQGDSAMYLCASSLSGGPGANVLTFGAGSRLTVL.

The J gene is TRBJ2-2, the V gene TRBV7-2; D gene ambiguous. The CDR3 sequence is 14 residues long. V was cut by 0 bases and J by 1 base, with 3 bases left in between. Looked up from germline, CDR1 is SGHTA and CDR2 is FQGNSA. The CDR3 protein is CASSLAQNTGELFF. In DNA, the CDR3 is TGTGCCAGCAGCTTAGCACAGAACACCGGGGAGCTGTTTTTT.

The chain combines TRBV5-6 with TRBJ1-5; D is perhaps TRBD1 (5 bases). Germline V gene sequence: CDR1 SGHDT, CDR2 YYEEEE. This CDR3 region has 13 residues. V lost 0 bases to trimming and J lost 5 bases, with 6 bases between them. The CDR3 region has the DNA TGTGCCAGCAGCTTGGGAGGGGATCAGCCCCAGCATTTT. It translates to CASSLGGDQPQHF. The full variable domain, in which reference TRBV5-6 and TRBJ1-5 provide the parts outside the CDR3, is DAGVTQSPTHLIKTRGQQVTLRCSPKSGHDTVSWYQQALGQGPQFIFQYYEEEERQRGNFPDRFSGHQFPNYSSELNVNALLLGDSALYLCASSLGGDQPQHFGDGTRLSIL.

V is TRBV2 and J is TRBJ2-5; tentative D call: TRBD1 (5 bases). CDR3 length: 13 residues. CDR1 SNHLY and CDR2 FYNNEI come from the germline V gene. V lost 4 bases to trimming and J lost 5 bases, with 11 bases between them. The CDR3 bases are TGTGCCAGCAGTGGTGGCAGGGTGGAGACCCAGTACTTC. Protein product: CASSGGRVETQYF.

The V and J genes are TRBV27 and TRBJ2-7; TRBD1 matches 7 bases. This CDR3 spans 16 amino acids. Germline-derived CDR1 and CDR2 are MNHEY and SMNVEV (reference sequence). Trimming cost V 2 bases and J 5 bases; bases outside gene matches: 12. DNA of the CDR3: TGTGCCAGCAGTTTACTATTAGGGACAGCTTCCAACGAGCAGTACTTC. Its translation is CASSLLLGTASNEQYF.

This clone was observed once. The chain has TRBV30 and TRBJ1-2, with 7 nucleotides matching TRBD1. From germline, CDR1 is GTSNPN and CDR2 SVGIG (reference sequence). The CDR3 spans 15 residues. Losses at the gene ends were 3 bases for V and 6 bases for J; bases not matched to a gene: 13. DNA of the CDR3: TGTGCCTGGAGGCCTTCAGGGACAGCCTGGGATGGCTACACCTTC. As protein: CAWRPSGTAWDGYTF.

The CDR3 protein is CASRPRTGGVYEQYF. In DNA, the CDR3 is TGTGCCAGCAGGCCACGGACAGGGGGGGTCTACGAGCAGTACTTC. The chain links TRBV11-2 to TRBJ2-7, with TRBD1 matching over 10 bases. Germline V gene data show CDR1 as SGHAT and CDR2 as FQNNGV. This CDR3 is 15 amino acids long. J gave up 3 bases and V 6 bases, and 8 bases lay outside the gene matches.

The chain carries TRBV21-1 and TRBJ1-5; the table's D call of TRBD1 was not tested on the DNA. TRBV21-1 represents a pseudogene. This CDR3 spans 16 amino acids. The CDR3 nucleotides are TGTGCCAGCCTAGACGGACAGGTTTATAGCAATCAGCCCCAGCATTTT. Protein sequence: CASLDGQVYSNQPQHF.

This chain joins TRBV6-5 and TRBJ1-1; TRBD1 matches at 9 bases. The CDR3 spans 13 residues. The trim removed 8 bases at V and 5 bases at J, leaving 6 bases unmatched. Germline values: CDR1 MNHEY, CDR2 SVGAGI. In DNA form, the CDR3 reads TGTGCCAGCGGGTGGACAGGGGAAACTGAAGCTTTCTTT. Encoded protein: CASGWTGETEAFF.

The V gene is TRBV19, the J gene TRBJ1-1, with a possible D match to TRBD1 (5 bases). Trimming stripped 7 bases from V and 0 bases from J, with 9 bases between. The CDR3 totals 13 residues. From germline, CDR1 is LNHDA and CDR2 SQIVND (reference sequence). The CDR3 region is CASKRQLNTEAFF. CDR3 DNA sequence: TGTGCCAGTAAGAGACAGCTGAACACTGAAGCTTTCTTT.

The J gene is TRBJ1-1, the V gene TRBV6-1; D uncertain. The germline gives CDR1 MNHNS, CDR2 SASEGT. V gave up 1 base and J gave up 8 bases, with 11 bases separating them. This CDR3 has 13 amino acids. This CDR3 is CASSEGAAPEAFF. CDR3 nucleotide sequence: TGTGCCAGCAGTGAAGGGGCCGCTCCCGAAGCTTTCTTT.

The rearrangement uses TRBV10-2 and TRBJ2-6; 11 positions agree with TRBD1. The V gene's germline CDR1 is WSHSY and CDR2 SAAADI. The CDR3 has 16 amino acids. V lost 7 bases, J lost 3 bases, and 5 bases stayed unmatched. Here the CDR3 reads CASKGTGGYGANVLTF. In nucleotides, the CDR3 is TGCGCCAGCAAGGGGACAGGGGGTTATGGGGCCAACGTCCTGACTTTC.